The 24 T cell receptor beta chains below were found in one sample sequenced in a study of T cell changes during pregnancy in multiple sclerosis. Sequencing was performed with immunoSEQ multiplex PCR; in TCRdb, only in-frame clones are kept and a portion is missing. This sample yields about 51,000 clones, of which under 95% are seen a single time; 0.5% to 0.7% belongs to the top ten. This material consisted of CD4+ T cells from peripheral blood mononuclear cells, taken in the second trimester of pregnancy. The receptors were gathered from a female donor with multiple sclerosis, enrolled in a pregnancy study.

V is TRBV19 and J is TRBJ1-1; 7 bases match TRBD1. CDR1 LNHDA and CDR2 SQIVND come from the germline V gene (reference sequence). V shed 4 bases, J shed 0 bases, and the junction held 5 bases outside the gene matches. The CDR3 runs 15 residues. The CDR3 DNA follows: TGTGCCAGTAGTAACCCGGGACAGATGAACACTGAAGCTTTCTTT. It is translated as CASSNPGQMNTEAFF.

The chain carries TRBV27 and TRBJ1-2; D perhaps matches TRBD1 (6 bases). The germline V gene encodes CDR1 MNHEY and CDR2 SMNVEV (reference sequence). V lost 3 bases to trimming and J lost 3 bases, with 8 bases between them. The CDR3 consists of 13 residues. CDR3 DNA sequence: TGTGCCAGCAGTTTTTACAGGGACTATGGCTACACCTTC. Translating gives CASSFYRDYGYTF.

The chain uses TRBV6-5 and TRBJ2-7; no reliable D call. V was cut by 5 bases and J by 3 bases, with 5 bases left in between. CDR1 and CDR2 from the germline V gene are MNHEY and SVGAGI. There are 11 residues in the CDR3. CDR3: CASSTGYEQYF. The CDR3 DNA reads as TGTGCCAGCAGTACCGGCTACGAGCAGTACTTC.

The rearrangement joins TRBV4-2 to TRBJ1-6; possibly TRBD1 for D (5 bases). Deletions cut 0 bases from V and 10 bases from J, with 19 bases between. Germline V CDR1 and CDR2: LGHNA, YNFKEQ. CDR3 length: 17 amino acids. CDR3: CASSQDASGREDSPLHF. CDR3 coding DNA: TGTGCCAGCAGCCAAGATGCATCAGGCAGGGAGGACTCACCCCTCCACTTT.

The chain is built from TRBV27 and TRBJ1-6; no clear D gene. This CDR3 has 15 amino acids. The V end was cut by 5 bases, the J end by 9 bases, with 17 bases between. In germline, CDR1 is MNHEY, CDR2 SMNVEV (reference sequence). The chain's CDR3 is CASSPAGVLGSPLHF. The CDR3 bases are TGTGCCAGCAGTCCGGCGGGCGTCTTGGGTTCACCCCTCCACTTT.

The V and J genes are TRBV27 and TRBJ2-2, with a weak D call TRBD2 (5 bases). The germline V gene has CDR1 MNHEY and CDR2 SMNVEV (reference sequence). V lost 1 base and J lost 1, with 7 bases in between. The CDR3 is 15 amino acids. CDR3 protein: CASSLLAGNTGELFF. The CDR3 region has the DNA TGTGCCAGCAGTTTATTGGCGGGGAACACCGGGGAGCTGTTTTTT.

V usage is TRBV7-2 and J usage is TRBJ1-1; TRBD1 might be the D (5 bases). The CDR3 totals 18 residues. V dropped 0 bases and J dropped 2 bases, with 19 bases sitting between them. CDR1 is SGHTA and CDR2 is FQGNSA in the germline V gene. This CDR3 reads CASSLARIHQGTNTEAFF. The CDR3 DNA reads TGTGCCAGCAGCTTAGCCCGAATACACCAGGGAACTAACACTGAAGCTTTCTTT.

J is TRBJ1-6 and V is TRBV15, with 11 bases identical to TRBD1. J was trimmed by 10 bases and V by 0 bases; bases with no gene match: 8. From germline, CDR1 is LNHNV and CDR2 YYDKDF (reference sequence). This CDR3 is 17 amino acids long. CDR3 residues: CATSRDRDRGSLSPLHF. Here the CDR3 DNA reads TGTGCCACCAGCAGAGATCGGGACAGGGGGAGCTTATCACCCCTCCACTTT. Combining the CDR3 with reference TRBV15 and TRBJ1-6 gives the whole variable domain DAMVIQNPRYQVTQFGKPVTLSCSQTLNHNVMYWYQQKSSQAPKLLFHYYDKDFNNEADTPDNFQSRRPNTSFCFLDIRSPGLGDTAMYLCATSRDRDRGSLSPLHFGNGTRLTVT.

In nucleotides, the CDR3 is TGTGCCAGCAGCTTTAGCGGGGGCCACTCCTACGAGCAGTACTTC. Translation gives CASSFSGGHSYEQYF. The gene calls are TRBV5-5 and TRBJ2-7; 9 bases align to TRBD2. V lost 2 bases and J lost 0; bases outside the gene matches: 3. Germline CDR1 reads SGHKS; CDR2 reads YYEKEE (reference sequence). The CDR3 sequence is 15 residues long. The whole variable domain, filled in from reference TRBV5-5 and TRBJ2-7, reads DAGVTQSPTHLIKTRGQQVTLRCSPISGHKSVSWYQQVLGQGPQFIFQYYEKEERGRGNFPDRFSARQFPNYSSELNVNALLLGDSALYLCASSFSGGHSYEQYFGPGTRLTVT.

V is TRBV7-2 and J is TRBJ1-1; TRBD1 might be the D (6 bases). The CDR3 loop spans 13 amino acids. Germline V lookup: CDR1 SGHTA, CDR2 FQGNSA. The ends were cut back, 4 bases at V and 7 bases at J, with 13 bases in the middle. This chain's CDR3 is CASSSRGGFEAFF. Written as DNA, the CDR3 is TGTGCCAGCAGCTCCAGGGGAGGGTTTGAAGCTTTCTTT. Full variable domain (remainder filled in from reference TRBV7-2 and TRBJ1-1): GAGVSQSPSNKVTEKGKDVELRCDPISGHTALYWYRQSLGQGLEFLIYFQGNSAPDKSGLPSDRFSAERTGGSVSTLTIQRTQQEDSAVYLCASSSRGGFEAFFGQGTRLTVV.

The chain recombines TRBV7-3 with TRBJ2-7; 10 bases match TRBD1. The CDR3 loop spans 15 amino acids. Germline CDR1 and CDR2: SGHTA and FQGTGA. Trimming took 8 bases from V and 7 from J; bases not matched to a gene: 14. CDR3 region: CASSITGTGAREQYF. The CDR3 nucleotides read TGTGCCAGCTCAATTACCGGGACAGGGGCGAGGGAGCAGTACTTC.

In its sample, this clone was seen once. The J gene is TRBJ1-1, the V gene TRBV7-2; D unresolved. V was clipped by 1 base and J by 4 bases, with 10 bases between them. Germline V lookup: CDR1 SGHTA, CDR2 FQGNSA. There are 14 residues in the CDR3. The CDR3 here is CASSLVRVATEAFF. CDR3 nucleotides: TGTGCCAGCAGCTTAGTACGGGTGGCCACTGAAGCTTTCTTT.

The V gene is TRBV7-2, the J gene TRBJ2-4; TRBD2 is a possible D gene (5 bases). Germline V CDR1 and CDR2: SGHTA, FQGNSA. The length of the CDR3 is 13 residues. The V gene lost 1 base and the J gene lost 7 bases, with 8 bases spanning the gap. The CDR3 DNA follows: TGTGCCAGCAGCTTAGTGAGGGCTAACATTCAGTACTTC. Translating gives CASSLVRANIQYF. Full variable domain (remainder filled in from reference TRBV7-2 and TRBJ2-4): GAGVSQSPSNKVTEKGKDVELRCDPISGHTALYWYRQSLGQGLEFLIYFQGNSAPDKSGLPSDRFSAERTGGSVSTLTIQRTQQEDSAVYLCASSLVRANIQYFGAGTRLSVL.

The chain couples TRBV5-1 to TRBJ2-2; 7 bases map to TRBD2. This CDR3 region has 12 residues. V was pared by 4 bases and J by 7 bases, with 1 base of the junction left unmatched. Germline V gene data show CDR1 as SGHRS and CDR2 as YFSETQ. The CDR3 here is CASSRTSGELFF. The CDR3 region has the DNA TGCGCCAGCAGCCGGACTAGCGGGGAGCTGTTTTTT.

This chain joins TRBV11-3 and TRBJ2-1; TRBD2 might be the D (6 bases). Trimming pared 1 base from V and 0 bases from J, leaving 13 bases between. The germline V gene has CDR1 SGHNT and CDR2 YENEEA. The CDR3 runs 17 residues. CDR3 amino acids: CASSLGVGTLSYNEQFF. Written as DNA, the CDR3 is TGTGCCAGCAGCTTAGGCGTGGGGACTCTCTCCTACAATGAGCAGTTCTTC.

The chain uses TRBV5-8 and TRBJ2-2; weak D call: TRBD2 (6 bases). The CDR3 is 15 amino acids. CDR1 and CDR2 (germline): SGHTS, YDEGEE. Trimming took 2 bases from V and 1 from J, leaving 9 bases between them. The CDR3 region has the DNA TGTGCCAGCAGCTTTTTAGCGGAGAACACCGGGGAGCTGTTTTTT. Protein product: CASSFLAENTGELFF. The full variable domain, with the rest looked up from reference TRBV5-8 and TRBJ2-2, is EAGVTQSPTHLIKTRGQQATLRCSPISGHTSVYWYQQALGLGLQFLLWYDEGEERNRGNFPPRFSGRQFPNYSSELNVNALELEDSALYLCASSFLAENTGELFFGEGSRLTVL.

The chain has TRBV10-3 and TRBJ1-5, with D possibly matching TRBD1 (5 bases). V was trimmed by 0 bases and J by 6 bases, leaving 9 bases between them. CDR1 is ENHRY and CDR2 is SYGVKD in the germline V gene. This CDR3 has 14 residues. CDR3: CAISESGEGQPQHF. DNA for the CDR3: TGTGCCATCAGTGAGTCAGGGGAGGGTCAGCCCCAGCATTTT.

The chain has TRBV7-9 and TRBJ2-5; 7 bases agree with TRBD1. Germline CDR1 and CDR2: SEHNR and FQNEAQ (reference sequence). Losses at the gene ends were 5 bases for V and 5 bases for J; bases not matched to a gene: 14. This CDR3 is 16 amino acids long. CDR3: CASSPISATGFETQYF. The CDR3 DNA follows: TGTGCCAGCAGCCCCATCTCCGCGACAGGGTTTGAGACCCAGTACTTC. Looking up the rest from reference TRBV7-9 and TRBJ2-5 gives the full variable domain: DTGVSQNPRHKITKRGQNVTFRCDPISEHNRLYWYRQTLGQGPEFLTYFQNEAQLEKSRLLSDRFSAERPKGSFSTLEIQRTEQGDSAMYLCASSPISATGFETQYFGPGTRLLVL.

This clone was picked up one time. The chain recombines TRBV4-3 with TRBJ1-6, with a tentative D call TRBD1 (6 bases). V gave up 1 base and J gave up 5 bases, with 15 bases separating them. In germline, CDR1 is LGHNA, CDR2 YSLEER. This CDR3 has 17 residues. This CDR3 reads CASSQGLGAGHNSPLHF. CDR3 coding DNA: TGCGCCAGCAGCCAAGGGTTGGGGGCAGGACATAATTCACCCCTCCACTTT.

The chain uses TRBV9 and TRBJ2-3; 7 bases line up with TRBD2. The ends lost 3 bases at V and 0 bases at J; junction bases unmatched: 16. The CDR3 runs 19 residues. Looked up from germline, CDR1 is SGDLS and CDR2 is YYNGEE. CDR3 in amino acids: CASSDHLSELAQSTDTQYF. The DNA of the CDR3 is TGTGCCAGCAGCGACCACCTAAGCGAACTAGCGCAAAGCACAGATACGCAGTATTTT.

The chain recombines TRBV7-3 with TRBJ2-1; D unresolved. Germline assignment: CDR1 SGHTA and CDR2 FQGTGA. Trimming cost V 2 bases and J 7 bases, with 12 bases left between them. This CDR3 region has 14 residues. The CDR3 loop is CASSLSSPVNEQFF. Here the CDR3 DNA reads TGTGCCAGCAGCTTATCGTCCCCCGTGAATGAGCAGTTCTTC.

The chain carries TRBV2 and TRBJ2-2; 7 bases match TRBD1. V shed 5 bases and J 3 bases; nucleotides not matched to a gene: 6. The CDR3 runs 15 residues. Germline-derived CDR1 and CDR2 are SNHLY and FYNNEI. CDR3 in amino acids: CASSTDREDTGELFF. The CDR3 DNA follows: TGTGCCAGCAGTACCGACAGGGAAGACACCGGGGAGCTGTTTTTT.

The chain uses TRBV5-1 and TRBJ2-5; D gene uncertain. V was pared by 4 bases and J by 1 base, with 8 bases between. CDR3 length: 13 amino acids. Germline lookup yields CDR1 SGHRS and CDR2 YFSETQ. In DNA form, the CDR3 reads TGCGCCAGCAGCCTCACGAGCCAAGAGACCCAGTACTTC. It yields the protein CASSLTSQETQYF. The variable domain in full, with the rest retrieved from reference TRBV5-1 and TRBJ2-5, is KAGVTQTPRYLIKTRGQQVTLSCSPISGHRSVSWYQQTPGQGLQFLFEYFSETQRNKGNFPGRFSGRQFSNSRSEMNVSTLELGDSALYLCASSLTSQETQYFGPGTRLLVL.

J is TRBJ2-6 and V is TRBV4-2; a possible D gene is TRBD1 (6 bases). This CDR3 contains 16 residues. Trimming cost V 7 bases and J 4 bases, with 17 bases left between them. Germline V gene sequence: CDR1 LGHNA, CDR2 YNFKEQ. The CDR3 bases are TGTGCCAGCATTGGGCCAGGGGCGGCCGGGGCCAACGTCCTGACTTTC. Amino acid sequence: CASIGPGAAGANVLTF.